Sequencing of this T cell receptor beta chain was carried out in a study of spatial heterogeneity in lung cancer. For the study at large: When follow-up PBMC samples existed, they were sequenced (at a median of around 2 years after resection). Each time, sequencing found more beta-chain sequences than alpha-chain sequences. Study results and limitations: Ubiquitous expanded tumor TCRs showed up in blood more at resection than follow-up.

Every cDNA TCR molecule received its own unique molecular identifier. MiXCR, applied by TCRdb to the 5' RACE reads, yields one record per CDR3 protein. The sample gives about 120,000 distinct CDR3 sequences, more than 9% of which show up once; over 15% is in the top ten. The table lists this clonotype with many counts. Its target is not known. The CDR3 is 13 amino acids. In germline, CDR1 is DFQATT, CDR2 SNEGSKA (reference sequence). The trim removed 4 bases at V and 2 bases at J, leaving 4 bases unmatched. The sample's time point: blood at routine non-recurrence follow-up after resection. Unsorted whole RNA samples from tumor, nontumor lung or frozen PBMC were sequenced.

The sample here was PBMCs, taken at follow-up. The V and J genes are TRBV20-1 and TRBJ1-1, with TRBD1 matching 7 bases. This clonotype originated in a male donor with early-stage non-small cell lung cancer. CDR3 sequence reads: CSANRGPNTEAFF. As DNA, the CDR3 is TGCAGTGCTAACAGGGGCCCCAACACTGAAGCTTTCTTT.